This T cell receptor beta chain is drawn from a study of blood T cell repertoires in COVID-19. Across the whole study: The samples span acute and convalescent COVID-19 from the United States, Italy and Spain. T cells, B-cell-depleted T cells, or PBMCs provided the cDNA or gDNA that served as material.

Under the authors' procedure: The authors estimated nucleated cell counts from reference gene primer amplification. Profiled with immunoSEQ multiplex PCR; TCRdb holds only in-frame clones, not every one. The V and J calls and the clone size are those of that table, but D and trimming were determined from the DNA. This sample has approximately 320,000 clones, with roughly nine tenths found just once. The CDR3 runs 14 residues. The V gene lost 7 bases and the J gene lost 0 bases, with 10 bases spanning the gap. Germline-derived CDR1 and CDR2 are SNHLY and FYNNEI. Enrollment of patients from Seattle took place during active infection, with longitudinal follow-up.

The material sequenced was peripheral blood. The receptor comes from a woman aged 25 to 39 with COVID-19, enrolled during active disease. This chain links TRBV2 with TRBJ1-3; unclear D gene. The chain's CDR3 is CASIPHASGNTIYF. CDR3 sequence (DNA): TGTGCCAGCATCCCACATGCCTCTGGAAACACCATATATTTT.